These 22 T cell receptor beta chains came from one sample sequenced in a study of memory B cells and T cells in multiple sclerosis. CFSE-dim autoproliferating and CFSE-high non-proliferating T cells from unstimulated culture were sequenced separately. Cultures began with about 4.5x10^7 CFSE-labeled PBMCs, unstimulated for six to seven days, with replicate wells pooled. Data came from immunoSEQ multiplex PCR; TCRdb stores just in-frame clones and leaves some out. The data hold tens of thousands of clones, with around 86% observed a single time. What these receptors recognize is not known. Specimen: PBMCs from blood kept in culture. The receptors were gathered from a human donor with multiple sclerosis.

The chain couples TRBV5-1 to TRBJ2-1; 11 positions match TRBD2. Per the germline V gene, CDR1 is SGHRS and CDR2 is YFSETQ. J lost 9 bases, V lost 2 bases, and 10 bases had no gene match. The CDR3 runs 16 residues. CDR3 in DNA: TGCGCCAGCAGCTTCCAACTAGCGGGAGCGGGGCCTGAGCAGTTCTTC. Translating gives CASSFQLAGAGPEQFF.

The rearrangement uses TRBV4-2 and TRBJ1-1; possibly TRBD1 for D (5 bases). Trimming removed 0 bases from V and 3 bases from J, with 20 bases in between. CDR1 and CDR2 from the germline V gene are LGHNA and YNFKEQ. CDR3 length equals 18 residues. CDR3 in DNA: TGTGCCAGCAGCCAAGATGGGGCAGGCTCATTGGGGGACACTGAAGCTTTCTTT. Its translation is CASSQDGAGSLGDTEAFF.

The V call is TRBV6-1, the J call TRBJ2-7, with D uncertain. The CDR3 totals 13 residues. Germline V gene lookup returns CDR1 MNHNS and CDR2 SASEGT. The V end was cut by 2 bases, the J end by 4 bases, with 9 bases between. DNA for the CDR3: TGTGCCAGCAGTGAACGCCCTAGTTACGAGCAGTACTTC. This sequence encodes CASSERPSYEQYF.

This sequence joins TRBV6-1 and TRBJ1-2; 7 nucleotides line up with TRBD1. This CDR3 comprises 14 residues. After removal of 6 bases from V and 7 bases from J, the junction contained 11 bases not matched to a gene. Germline assignment: CDR1 MNHNS and CDR2 SASEGT. Written as DNA, the CDR3 is TGTGCCAGCAGGGAAACGACAGGGTCTACTGGCTACACCTTC. Its translation: CASRETTGSTGYTF.

This clone showed up just once. The chain recombines TRBV27 with TRBJ1-5, with D perhaps TRBD1 (5 bases). Germline V gene lookup returns CDR1 MNHEY and CDR2 SMNVEV (reference sequence). The CDR3 has 14 amino acids. Trimming took off 3 bases at V and 3 bases at J, with 9 bases between the two ends. DNA for the CDR3: TGTGCCAGCAGTTTTACGGGGGTCAATCAGCCCCAGCATTTT. Translated: CASSFTGVNQPQHF.

This clone was seen just once. The chain joins TRBV25-1 to TRBJ2-5, with 10 bases lining up with TRBD1. This CDR3 is built from 13 residues. V gave up 8 bases and J gave up 5 bases; unmatched junction bases: 5. In germline, CDR1 is MGHDK, CDR2 SYGVNS. CDR3 sequence: CASRQGARETQYF. The CDR3, as DNA: TGTGCCAGCCGACAGGGGGCGAGGGAGACCCAGTACTTC.

This clone was seen just once. V gene TRBV5-1 combines with J gene TRBJ1-5; D gene ambiguous. CDR1 is SGHRS and CDR2 is YFSETQ in the germline V gene. This CDR3 region has 15 residues. With 6 bases removed from V and 1 base from J, the gap between germline ends came to 14 bases. CDR3 region: CASTIDGSSNQPQHF. CDR3 bases: TGCGCCAGCACCATTGACGGCTCGAGCAATCAGCCCCAGCATTTT.

The V and J genes are TRBV6-5 and TRBJ2-1; 9 positions match TRBD1. Germline CDR1 MNHEY, CDR2 SVGAGI. Trimming at V came to 2 bases and at J to 7 bases, leaving 3 bases not matched to a gene. The CDR3 is 14 residues long. The CDR3 protein is CASSYGQGINEQFF. As DNA, the CDR3 is TGTGCCAGCAGTTACGGACAGGGGATAAATGAGCAGTTCTTC.

CDR3 protein: CASSEGTVGQLISGNTIYF. CDR3 bases: TGTGCCAGCAGTGAAGGGACCGTAGGGCAGCTGATCTCTGGAAACACCATATATTTT. V and J are TRBV6-1 and TRBJ1-3; no clear D. Trimming took 1 base from V and 0 from J, leaving 19 bases between them. Germline loops: CDR1 MNHNS, CDR2 SASEGT. This CDR3 contains 19 residues.

The V and J genes are TRBV10-2 and TRBJ2-1; no clear D gene. The CDR3 has 13 amino acids. Germline CDR1 and CDR2: WSHSY and SAAADI. V lost 4 bases, J lost 7 bases, and 11 bases lay in between. This CDR3 reads CASSVDPLNEQFF. CDR3 in DNA: TGCGCCAGCAGTGTCGACCCCCTGAATGAGCAGTTCTTC.

This clone was counted once. V gene TRBV19 combines with J gene TRBJ2-1; TRBD2 aligns across 10 bases. This CDR3 region has 17 residues. V dropped 4 bases and J dropped 7; count of bases not matched to a gene: 13. Per germline, CDR1 LNHDA and CDR2 SQIVND (reference sequence). Here the CDR3 DNA reads TGTGCCAGTAGTAATCCCGCCGGGCTAGCGGGAGCTAATGAGCAGTTCTTC. Translated: CASSNPAGLAGANEQFF.

This clone was picked up a small number of times. V is TRBV5-1 and J is TRBJ2-7; D remains ambiguous. V shed 2 bases and J shed 7 bases, with 16 bases lying between them. The CDR3 spans 14 residues. The germline CDR1 and CDR2 sequences are SGHRS and YFSETQ. The CDR3 loop reads CASSLGQSMGEQYF. Written as DNA, the CDR3 is TGCGCCAGCAGCTTAGGCCAATCTATGGGGGAGCAGTACTTC.

CDR3 sequence: CAISDPDTYGTEAFF. For the CDR3, the DNA is TGTGCCATCAGTGACCCCGACACGTACGGCACTGAAGCTTTCTTT. The chain links TRBV10-3 to TRBJ1-1; D gene ambiguous. The CDR3 runs 15 residues. Between the trimmed V and J ends, which lost 3 bases and 4 bases, there was a span of 15 bases. Germline V gene lookup returns CDR1 ENHRY and CDR2 SYGVKD.

This chain uses TRBV5-6 with TRBJ2-7; D gene unclear. The CDR3 sequence is 14 residues long. V lost 0 bases and J 3 bases, leaving 10 bases between the germline ends. Germline-derived CDR1 and CDR2 are SGHDT and YYEEEE. DNA for the CDR3: TGTGCCAGCAGCTTGGTAGGCCAAATCTACGAGCAGTACTTC. Translation: CASSLVGQIYEQYF.

The chain links TRBV7-8 to TRBJ2-1; unclear D gene. This CDR3 spans 13 amino acids. The V gene's germline CDR1 is SGHVS and CDR2 FQNEAQ. Trimming took 4 bases from V and 6 from J, leaving 10 bases between them. The CDR3 sequence: CASSSDRPNEQFF. CDR3 nucleotide sequence: TGTGCCAGCAGCTCGGACCGCCCCAATGAGCAGTTCTTC.

The chain couples TRBV6-1 to TRBJ1-6; 9 positions match TRBD1. After removal of 7 bases from V and 8 bases from J, the junction contained 3 bases not matched to a gene. The length of the CDR3 is 13 residues. CDR1 is MNHNS and CDR2 is SASEGT in the germline V gene. Written as DNA, the CDR3 is TGTGCCAGCACCCGGGACAGGGATTCACCCCTCCACTTT. It specifies CASTRDRDSPLHF.

This clone was found once. The rearrangement links TRBV5-1 to TRBJ2-3; TRBD2 might be the D (6 bases). CDR3 length equals 15 residues. Trimming stripped 2 bases from V and 5 bases from J, with 15 bases between. Germline V gives CDR1 SGHRS, CDR2 YFSETQ. This CDR3 is CASSLSSLEGDTQYF. Written as DNA, the CDR3 is TGCGCCAGCAGCTTATCGAGCCTGGAGGGAGATACGCAGTATTTT. Based on the CDR3 plus reference TRBV5-1 and TRBJ2-3, the full variable domain is KAGVTQTPRYLIKTRGQQVTLSCSPISGHRSVSWYQQTPGQGLQFLFEYFSETQRNKGNFPGRFSGRQFSNSRSEMNVSTLELGDSALYLCASSLSSLEGDTQYFGPGTRLTVL.

The DNA for the CDR3 is TGCGCCAGCAGCCAAGACCCGAGGACAGGGTCAAATCAGCCCCAGCATTTT. Protein sequence: CASSQDPRTGSNQPQHF. This chain uses TRBV4-1 with TRBJ1-5, with 8 nucleotides matching TRBD1. CDR3 length: 17 amino acids. Germline V gene lookup returns CDR1 MGHRA and CDR2 YSYEKL. Germline trimming cut 0 bases from V and 4 bases from J; bases unmatched to any gene: 8.

V gene TRBV5-4 combines with J gene TRBJ2-1; tentative D call: TRBD1 (5 bases). The V end lost 3 bases, the J end lost 7 bases, and 14 bases lay between the germline ends. CDR1 is SGHNT and CDR2 is YYREEE in the germline V gene (reference sequence). The CDR3 has 14 residues. This CDR3 is CASSSSATGNEQFF. The DNA for the CDR3 is TGTGCCAGCAGCTCCTCCGCTACAGGTAATGAGCAGTTCTTC.

The chain recombines TRBV19 with TRBJ2-3; TRBD1 might be the D (5 bases). Germline V lookup: CDR1 LNHDA, CDR2 SQIVND (reference sequence). The CDR3 length is 14 residues. V was shortened by 4 bases and J by 4 bases, with 12 bases between the two germline ends. CDR3 coding DNA: TGTGCCAGTAGTAGGGGCCCGGGCGCAGATACGCAGTATTTT. Protein: CASSRGPGADTQYF.

V gene TRBV7-9 combines with J gene TRBJ1-2; TRBD1 agrees at 7 bases. This CDR3 is built from 16 residues. The V gene's germline CDR1 is SEHNR and CDR2 FQNEAQ (reference sequence). J was trimmed by 0 bases and V by 4 bases; bases with no gene match: 8. The CDR3 sequence is CASSSIRDRANYGYTF. The CDR3, as DNA: TGTGCCAGCAGCTCGATCCGGGACAGAGCTAACTATGGCTACACCTTC.

CDR3 region: CASRRALGRETQYF. The CDR3 DNA follows: TGTGCAAGTCGTCGGGCCCTCGGGAGGGAGACCCAGTACTTC. J is TRBJ2-5 and V is TRBV12-2; TRBD2, as called in the table, went unchecked against the DNA. TRBV12-2 is given as a pseudogene. The CDR3 consists of 14 residues.